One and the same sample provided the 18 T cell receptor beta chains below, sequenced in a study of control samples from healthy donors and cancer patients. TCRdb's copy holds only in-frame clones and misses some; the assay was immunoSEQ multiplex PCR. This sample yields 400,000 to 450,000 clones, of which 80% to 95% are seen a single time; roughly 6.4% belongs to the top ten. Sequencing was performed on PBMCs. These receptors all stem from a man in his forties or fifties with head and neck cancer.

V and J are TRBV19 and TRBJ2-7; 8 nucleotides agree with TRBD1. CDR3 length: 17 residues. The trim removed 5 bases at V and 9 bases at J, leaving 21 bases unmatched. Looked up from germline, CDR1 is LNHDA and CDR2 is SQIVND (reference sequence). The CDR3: CASSPPGGQGLGGSQYF. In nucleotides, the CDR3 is TGTGCCAGTAGTCCCCCCGGCGGACAGGGCTTAGGGGGGTCGCAGTACTTC. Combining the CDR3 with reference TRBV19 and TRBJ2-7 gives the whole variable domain DGGITQSPKYLFRKEGQNVTLSCEQNLNHDAMYWYRQDPGQGLRLIYYSQIVNDFQKGDIAEGYSVSREKKESFPLTVTSAQKNPTAFYLCASSPPGGQGLGGSQYFGPGTRLTVT.

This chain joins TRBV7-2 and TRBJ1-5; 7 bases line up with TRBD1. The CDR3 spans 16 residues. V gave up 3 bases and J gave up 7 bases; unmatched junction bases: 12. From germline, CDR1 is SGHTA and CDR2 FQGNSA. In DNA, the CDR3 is TGTGCCAGCAGCTTTCCTCTGACAGGGAGCACCCAGCCCCAGCATTTT. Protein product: CASSFPLTGSTQPQHF.

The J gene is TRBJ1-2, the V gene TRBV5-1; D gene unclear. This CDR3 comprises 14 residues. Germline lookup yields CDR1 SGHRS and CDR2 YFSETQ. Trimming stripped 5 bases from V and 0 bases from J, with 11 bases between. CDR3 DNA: TGCGCCAGCAGTCAGGCCGAGTCTAACTATGGCTACACCTTC. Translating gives CASSQAESNYGYTF.

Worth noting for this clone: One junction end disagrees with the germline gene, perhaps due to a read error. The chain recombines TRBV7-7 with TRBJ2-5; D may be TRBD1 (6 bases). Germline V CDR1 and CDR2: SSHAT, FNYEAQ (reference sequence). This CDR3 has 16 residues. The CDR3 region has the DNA TGTGCTAGCAGCTTAGATGGGGGCGATACCCTGGAGACCCAGTACTTC. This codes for CASSLDGGDTLETQYF.

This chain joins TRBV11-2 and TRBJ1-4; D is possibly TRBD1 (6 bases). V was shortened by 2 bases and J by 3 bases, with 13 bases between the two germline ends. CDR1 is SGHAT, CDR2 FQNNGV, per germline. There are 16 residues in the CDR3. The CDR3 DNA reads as TGTGCCAGCAGCTTAAAACAGGGCCGGGCTAATGAAAAACTGTTTTTT. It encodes CASSLKQGRANEKLFF.

CDR3 sequence: CASSSRVADPAYNEQFF. CDR3 nucleotides: TGTGCCAGCAGCTCCCGGGTAGCGGACCCTGCCTACAATGAGCAGTTCTTC. The chain carries TRBV11-2 and TRBJ2-1; D possibly corresponds to TRBD2 (6 bases). Germline V CDR1 and CDR2: SGHAT, FQNNGV. Between the trimmed V and J ends, which lost 4 bases and 2 bases, there was a span of 18 bases. The length of the CDR3 is 17 residues.

The CDR3 sequence is CASSGRTSGAYNEQFF. The CDR3 region has the DNA TGCGCCAGCAGCGGGAGGACTAGCGGGGCGTACAATGAGCAGTTCTTC. V gene TRBV5-1 combines with J gene TRBJ2-1, with 12 bases that match TRBD2. This CDR3 is built from 16 residues. The germline V gene has CDR1 SGHRS and CDR2 YFSETQ. With V trimmed by 4 bases and J by 4 bases, 6 bases remained unmatched.

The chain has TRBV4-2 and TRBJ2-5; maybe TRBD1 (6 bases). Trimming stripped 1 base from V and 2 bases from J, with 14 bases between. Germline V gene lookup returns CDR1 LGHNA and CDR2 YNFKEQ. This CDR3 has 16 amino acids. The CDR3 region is CASSQGGRTAQETQYF. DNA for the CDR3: TGTGCCAGCAGCCAAGGCGGAAGGACAGCTCAAGAGACCCAGTACTTC.

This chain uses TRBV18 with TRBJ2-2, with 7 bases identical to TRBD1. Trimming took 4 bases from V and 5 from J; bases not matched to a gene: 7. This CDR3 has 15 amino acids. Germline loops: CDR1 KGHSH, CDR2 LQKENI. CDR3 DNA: TGTGCCAGCTCACAGGACAGGAGTAGGACCGGGGAGCTGTTTTTT. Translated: CASSQDRSRTGELFF.

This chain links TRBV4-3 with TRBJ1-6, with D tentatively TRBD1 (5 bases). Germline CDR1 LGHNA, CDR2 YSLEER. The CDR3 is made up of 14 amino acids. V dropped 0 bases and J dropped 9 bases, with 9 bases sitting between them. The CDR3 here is CASSQDRESSPLHF. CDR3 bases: TGCGCCAGCAGCCAAGACAGGGAGAGTTCACCCCTCCACTTT.

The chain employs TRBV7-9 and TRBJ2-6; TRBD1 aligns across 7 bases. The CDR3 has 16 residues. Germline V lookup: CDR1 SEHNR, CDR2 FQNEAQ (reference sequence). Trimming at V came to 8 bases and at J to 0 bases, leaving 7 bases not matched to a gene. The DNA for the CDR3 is TGTGCCAGCCTATCGGGACAGACCTCTGGGGCCAACGTCCTGACTTTC. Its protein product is CASLSGQTSGANVLTF.

The CDR3: CASSFWGLDEKLFF. The CDR3 DNA follows: TGTGCCAGCAGCTTTTGGGGACTAGACGAAAAACTGTTTTTT. The chain carries TRBV11-2 and TRBJ1-4; maybe TRBD1 (5 bases). CDR1 SGHAT and CDR2 FQNNGV come from the germline V gene. V shed 3 bases and J shed 8 bases, with 13 bases lying between them. The CDR3 has 14 amino acids.

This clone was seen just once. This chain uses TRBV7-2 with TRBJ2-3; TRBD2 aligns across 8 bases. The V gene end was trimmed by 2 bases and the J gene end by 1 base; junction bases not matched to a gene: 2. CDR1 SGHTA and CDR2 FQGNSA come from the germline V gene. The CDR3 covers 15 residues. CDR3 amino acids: CASSLNGGGTDTQYF. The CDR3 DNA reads TGTGCCAGCAGCTTAAACGGGGGGGGCACAGATACGCAGTATTTT.

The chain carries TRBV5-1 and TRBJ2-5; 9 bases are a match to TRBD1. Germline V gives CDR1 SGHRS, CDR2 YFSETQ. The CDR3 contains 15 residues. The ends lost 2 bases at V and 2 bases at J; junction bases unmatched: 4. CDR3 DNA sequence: TGCGCCAGCAGCTTTTCGGACAGGGGACAAGAGACCCAGTACTTC. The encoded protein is CASSFSDRGQETQYF. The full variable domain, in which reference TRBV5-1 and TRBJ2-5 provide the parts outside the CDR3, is KAGVTQTPRYLIKTRGQQVTLSCSPISGHRSVSWYQQTPGQGLQFLFEYFSETQRNKGNFPGRFSGRQFSNSRSEMNVSTLELGDSALYLCASSFSDRGQETQYFGPGTRLLVL.

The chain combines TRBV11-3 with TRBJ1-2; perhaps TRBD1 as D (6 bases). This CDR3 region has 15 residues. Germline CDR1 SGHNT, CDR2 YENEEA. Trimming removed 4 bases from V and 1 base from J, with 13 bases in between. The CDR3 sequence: CASSSGGAGNYGYTF. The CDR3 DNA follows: TGTGCCAGCAGCTCCGGGGGGGCGGGTAACTATGGCTACACCTTC. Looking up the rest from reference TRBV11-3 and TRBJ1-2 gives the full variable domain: EAGVVQSPRYKIIEKKQPVAFWCNPISGHNTLYWYLQNLGQGPELLIRYENEEAVDDSQLPKDRFSAERLKGVDSTLKIQPAELGDSAVYLCASSSGGAGNYGYTFGSGTRLTVV.

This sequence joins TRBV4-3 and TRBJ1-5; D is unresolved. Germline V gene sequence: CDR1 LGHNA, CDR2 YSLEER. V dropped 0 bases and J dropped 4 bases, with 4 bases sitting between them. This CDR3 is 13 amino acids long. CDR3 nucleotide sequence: TGCGCCAGCAGCCAAGACAGGAATCAGCCCCAGCATTTT. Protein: CASSQDRNQPQHF.

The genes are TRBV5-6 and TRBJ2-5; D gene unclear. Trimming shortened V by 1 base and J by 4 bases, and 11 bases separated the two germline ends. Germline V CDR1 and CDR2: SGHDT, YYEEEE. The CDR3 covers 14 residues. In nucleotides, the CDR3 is TGTGCCAGCAGCTTGAAGGCCCCAGGAGAGACCCAGTACTTC. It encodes CASSLKAPGETQYF.

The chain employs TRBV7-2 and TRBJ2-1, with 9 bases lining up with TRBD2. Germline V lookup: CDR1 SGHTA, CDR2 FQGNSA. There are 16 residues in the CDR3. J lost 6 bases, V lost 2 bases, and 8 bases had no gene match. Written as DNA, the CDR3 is TGTGCCAGCAGCTTACGGTCGGGACTAGCCGGCAATGAGCAGTTCTTC. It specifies CASSLRSGLAGNEQFF.